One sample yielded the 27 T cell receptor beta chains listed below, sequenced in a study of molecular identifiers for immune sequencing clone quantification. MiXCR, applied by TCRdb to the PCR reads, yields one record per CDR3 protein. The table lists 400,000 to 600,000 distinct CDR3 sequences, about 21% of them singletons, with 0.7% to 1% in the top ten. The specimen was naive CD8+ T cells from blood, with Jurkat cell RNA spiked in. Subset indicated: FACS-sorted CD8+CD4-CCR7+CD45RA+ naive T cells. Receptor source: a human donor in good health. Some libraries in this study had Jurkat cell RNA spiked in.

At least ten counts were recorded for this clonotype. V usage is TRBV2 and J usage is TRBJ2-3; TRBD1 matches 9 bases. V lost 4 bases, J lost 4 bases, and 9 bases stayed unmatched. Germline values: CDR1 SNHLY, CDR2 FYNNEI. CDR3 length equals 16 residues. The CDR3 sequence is CASSGLGQGFPDTQYF. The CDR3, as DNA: TGTGCCAGCAGTGGTTTGGGACAGGGTTTCCCAGATACGCAGTATTTT.

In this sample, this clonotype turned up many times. CDR3 coding DNA: TGCAGTGCTAGAGATTTCGGAGGTGACAGCCCTAATGAAAAACTGTTTTTT. Translated, it gives CSARDFGGDSPNEKLFF. This chain connects TRBV20-1 to TRBJ1-4; tentatively, D is TRBD1 (5 bases). Germline V CDR1 and CDR2: DFQATT, SNEGSKA (reference sequence). There are 17 residues in the CDR3. V dropped 0 bases and J dropped 3 bases, with 17 bases sitting between them.

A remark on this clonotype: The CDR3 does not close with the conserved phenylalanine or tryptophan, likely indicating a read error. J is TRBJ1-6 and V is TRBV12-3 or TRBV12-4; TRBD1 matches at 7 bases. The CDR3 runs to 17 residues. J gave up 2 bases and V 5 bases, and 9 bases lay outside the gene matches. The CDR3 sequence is CASSASGDRAYNSPLHL. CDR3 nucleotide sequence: TGTGCCAGCAGTGCGTCGGGAGACAGGGCCTATAATTCACCCCTCCACCTT.

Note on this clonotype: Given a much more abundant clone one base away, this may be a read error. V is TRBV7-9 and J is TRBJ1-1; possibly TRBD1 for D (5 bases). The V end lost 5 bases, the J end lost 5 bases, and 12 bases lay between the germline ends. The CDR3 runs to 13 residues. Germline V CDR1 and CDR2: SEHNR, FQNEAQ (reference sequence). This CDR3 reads CASSAGISTEAFF. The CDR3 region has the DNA TGTGCCAGCAGCGCAGGGATTTCAACTGAAGCTTTCTTT.

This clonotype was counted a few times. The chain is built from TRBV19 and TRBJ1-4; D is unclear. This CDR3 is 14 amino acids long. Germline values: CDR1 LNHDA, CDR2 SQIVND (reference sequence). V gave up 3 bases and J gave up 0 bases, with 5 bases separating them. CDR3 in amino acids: CASSMGTTNEKLFF. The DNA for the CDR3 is TGTGCCAGTAGTATGGGGACAACTAATGAAAAACTGTTTTTT.

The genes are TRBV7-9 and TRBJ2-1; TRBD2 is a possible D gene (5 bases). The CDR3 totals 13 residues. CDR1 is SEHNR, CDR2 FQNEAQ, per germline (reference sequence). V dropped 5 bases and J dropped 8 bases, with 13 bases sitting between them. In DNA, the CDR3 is TGTGCCAGCAGCCCAGAGGGTTCGTATGAGCAGTTCTTC. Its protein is CASSPEGSYEQFF. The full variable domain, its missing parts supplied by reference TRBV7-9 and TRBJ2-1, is DTGVSQNPRHKITKRGQNVTFRCDPISEHNRLYWYRQTLGQGPEFLTYFQNEAQLEKSRLLSDRFSAERPKGSFSTLEIQRTEQGDSAMYLCASSPEGSYEQFFGPGTRLTVL.

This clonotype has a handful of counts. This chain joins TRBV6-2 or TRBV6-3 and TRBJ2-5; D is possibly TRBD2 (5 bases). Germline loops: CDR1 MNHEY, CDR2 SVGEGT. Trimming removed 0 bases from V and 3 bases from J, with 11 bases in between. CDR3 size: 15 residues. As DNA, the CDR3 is TGTGCCAGCAGTTACTCGAGGACTTTCGAAGAGACCCAGTACTTC. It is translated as CASSYSRTFEETQYF.

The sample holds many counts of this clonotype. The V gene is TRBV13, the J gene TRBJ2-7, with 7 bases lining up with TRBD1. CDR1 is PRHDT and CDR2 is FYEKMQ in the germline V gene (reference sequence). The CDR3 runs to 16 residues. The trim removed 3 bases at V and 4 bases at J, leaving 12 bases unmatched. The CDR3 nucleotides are TGTGCCAGCAGCTTGGGACAGATCGGCCACGGGTACGAGCAGTACTTC. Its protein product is CASSLGQIGHGYEQYF.

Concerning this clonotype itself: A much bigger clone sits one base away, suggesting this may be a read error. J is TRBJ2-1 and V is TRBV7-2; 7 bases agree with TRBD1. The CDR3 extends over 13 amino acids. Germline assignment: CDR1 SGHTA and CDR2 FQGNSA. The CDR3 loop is CAGSLSGGNEQFF. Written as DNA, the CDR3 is TGTGCCGGCAGCCTCTCAGGGGGAAATGAGCAGTTCTTC.

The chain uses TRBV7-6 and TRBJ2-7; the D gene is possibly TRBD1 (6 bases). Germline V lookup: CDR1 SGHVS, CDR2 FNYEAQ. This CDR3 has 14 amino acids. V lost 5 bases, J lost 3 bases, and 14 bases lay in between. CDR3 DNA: TGTGCCAGCAGCCCCGCTGAACAGGGCTACGAGCAGTACTTC. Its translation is CASSPAEQGYEQYF.

The DNA of the CDR3 is TGCGCCAGCAGCTTGGGATACGGGGGGGCCTACAATGAGCAGTTCTTC. The encoded protein is CASSLGYGGAYNEQFF. The chain is built from TRBV5-1 and TRBJ2-1, with TRBD2 matching over 8 bases. The CDR3 totals 16 residues. The V gene's germline CDR1 is SGHRS and CDR2 YFSETQ. The V and J ends lost 0 bases and 2 bases, in that order; junction bases with no gene match: 4.

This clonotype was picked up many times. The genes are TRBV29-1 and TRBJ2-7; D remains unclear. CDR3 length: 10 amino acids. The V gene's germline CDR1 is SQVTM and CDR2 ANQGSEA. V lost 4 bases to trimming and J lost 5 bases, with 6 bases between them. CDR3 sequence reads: CSVVWDEQYF. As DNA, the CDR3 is TGCAGCGTTGTATGGGACGAGCAGTACTTC.

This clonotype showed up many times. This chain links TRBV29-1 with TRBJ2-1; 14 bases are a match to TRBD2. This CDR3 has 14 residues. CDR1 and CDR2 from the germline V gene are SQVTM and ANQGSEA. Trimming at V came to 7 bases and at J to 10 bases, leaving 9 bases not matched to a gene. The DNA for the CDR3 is TGCAGCGGAGAGACTAGCGGGAGGGCGAACGAGCAGTTCTTC. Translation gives CSGETSGRANEQFF.

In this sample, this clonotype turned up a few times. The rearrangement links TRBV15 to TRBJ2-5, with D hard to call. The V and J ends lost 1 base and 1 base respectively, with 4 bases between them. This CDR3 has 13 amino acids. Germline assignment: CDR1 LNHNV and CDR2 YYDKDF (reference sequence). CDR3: CATSRVIQETQYF. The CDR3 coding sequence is TGTGCCACCAGCAGAGTAATCCAAGAGACCCAGTACTTC.

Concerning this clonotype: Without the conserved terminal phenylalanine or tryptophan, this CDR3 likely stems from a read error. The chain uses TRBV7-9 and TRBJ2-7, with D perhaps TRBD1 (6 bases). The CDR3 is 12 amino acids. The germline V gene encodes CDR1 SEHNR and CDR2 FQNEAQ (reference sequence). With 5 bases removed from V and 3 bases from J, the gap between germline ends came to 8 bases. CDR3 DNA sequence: TGTGCCAGCAGCCTACAGGGCTACGAGCAGTACTTA. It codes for CASSLQGYEQYL.

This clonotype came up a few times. The CDR3 DNA follows: TGTGCCAGCAGTCCCCCCCTAAGCGAAGGGTGGGGCGGGGAGCTGTTTTTT. Translated: CASSPPLSEGWGGELFF. The chain uses TRBV27 and TRBJ2-2; D ambiguous. Trimming took off 5 bases at V and 7 bases at J, with 23 bases between the two ends. The CDR3 consists of 17 residues. Germline V gene data show CDR1 as MNHEY and CDR2 as SMNVEV (reference sequence).

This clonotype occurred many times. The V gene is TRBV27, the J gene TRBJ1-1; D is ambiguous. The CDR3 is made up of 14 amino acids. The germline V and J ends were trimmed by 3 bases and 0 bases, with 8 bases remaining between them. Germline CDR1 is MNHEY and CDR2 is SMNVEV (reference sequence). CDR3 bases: TGTGCCAGCAGTTTTGGCAGATTGAACACTGAAGCTTTCTTT. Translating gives CASSFGRLNTEAFF.

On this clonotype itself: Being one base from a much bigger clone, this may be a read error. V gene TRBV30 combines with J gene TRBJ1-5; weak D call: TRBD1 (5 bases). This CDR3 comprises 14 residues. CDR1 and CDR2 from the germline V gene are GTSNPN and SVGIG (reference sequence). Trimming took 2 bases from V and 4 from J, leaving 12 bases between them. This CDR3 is CAWSLRDGNQPQHF. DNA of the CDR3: TGTGCCTGGAGTCTCCGGGACGGTAATCAGCCCCAGCATTTT.

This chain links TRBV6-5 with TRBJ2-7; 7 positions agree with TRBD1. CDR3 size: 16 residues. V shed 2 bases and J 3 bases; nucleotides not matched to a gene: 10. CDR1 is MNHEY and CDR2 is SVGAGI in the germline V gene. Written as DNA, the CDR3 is TGTGCCAGCAGTTACGGTGGGGTCGGGACAGTCTACGAGCAGTACTTC. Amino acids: CASSYGGVGTVYEQYF.

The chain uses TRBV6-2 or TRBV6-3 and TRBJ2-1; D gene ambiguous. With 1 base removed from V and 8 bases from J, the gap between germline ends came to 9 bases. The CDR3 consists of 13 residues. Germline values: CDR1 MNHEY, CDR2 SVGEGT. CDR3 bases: TGTGCCAGCAGTTACTTGGCTTTCCATGAGCAGTTCTTC. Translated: CASSYLAFHEQFF.

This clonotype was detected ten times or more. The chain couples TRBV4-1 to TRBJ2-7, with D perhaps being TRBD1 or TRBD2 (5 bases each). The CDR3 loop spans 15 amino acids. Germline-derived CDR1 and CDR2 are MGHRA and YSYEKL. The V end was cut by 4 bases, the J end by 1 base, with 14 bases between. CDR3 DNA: TGCGCCAGCAGCCCAGGGACCGCTCTATCCTACGAGCAGTACTTC. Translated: CASSPGTALSYEQYF.

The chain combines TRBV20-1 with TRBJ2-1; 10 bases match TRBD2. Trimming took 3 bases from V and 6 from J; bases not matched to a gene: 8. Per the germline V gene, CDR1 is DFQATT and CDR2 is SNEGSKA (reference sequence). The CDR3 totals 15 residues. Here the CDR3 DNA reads TGCAGTGCTAGTGGGGCTAGCGGGAGTGGCAATGAGCAGTTCTTC. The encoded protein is CSASGASGSGNEQFF.

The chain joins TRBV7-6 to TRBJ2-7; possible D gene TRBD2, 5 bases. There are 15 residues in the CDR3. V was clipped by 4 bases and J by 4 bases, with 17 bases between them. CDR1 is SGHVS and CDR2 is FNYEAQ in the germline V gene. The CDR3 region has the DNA TGTGCCAGCAGCTCCGGGTCCGGGGTCGGGTACGAGCAGTACTTC. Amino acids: CASSSGSGVGYEQYF.

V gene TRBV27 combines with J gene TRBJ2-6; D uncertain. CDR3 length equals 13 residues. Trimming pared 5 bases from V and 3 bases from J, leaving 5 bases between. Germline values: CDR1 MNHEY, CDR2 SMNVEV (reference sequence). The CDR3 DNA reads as TGTGCCAGCAGTCGCGGTGGGGCCAACGTCCTGACTTTC. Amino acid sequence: CASSRGGANVLTF.

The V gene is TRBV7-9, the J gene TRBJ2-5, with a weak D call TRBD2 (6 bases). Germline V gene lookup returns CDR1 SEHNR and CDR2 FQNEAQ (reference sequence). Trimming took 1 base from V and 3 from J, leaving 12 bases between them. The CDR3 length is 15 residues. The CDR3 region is CASSLVLGEEETQYF. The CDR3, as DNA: TGTGCCAGCAGCTTAGTGTTGGGGGAGGAAGAGACCCAGTACTTC. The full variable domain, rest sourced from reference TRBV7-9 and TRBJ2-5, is DTGVSQNPRHKITKRGQNVTFRCDPISEHNRLYWYRQTLGQGPEFLTYFQNEAQLEKSRLLSDRFSAERPKGSFSTLEIQRTEQGDSAMYLCASSLVLGEEETQYFGPGTRLLVL.

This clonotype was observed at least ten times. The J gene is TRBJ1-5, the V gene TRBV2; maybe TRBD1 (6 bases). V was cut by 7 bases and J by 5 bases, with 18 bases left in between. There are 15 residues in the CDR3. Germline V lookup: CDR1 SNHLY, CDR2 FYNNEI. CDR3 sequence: CASKTDSSGHQPQHF. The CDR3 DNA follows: TGTGCCAGCAAGACGGACAGTAGCGGGCATCAGCCCCAGCATTTT.

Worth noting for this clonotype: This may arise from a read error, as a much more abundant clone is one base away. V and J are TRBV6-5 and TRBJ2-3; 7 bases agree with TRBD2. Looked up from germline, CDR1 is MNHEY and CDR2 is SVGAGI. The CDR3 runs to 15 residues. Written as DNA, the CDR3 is TGTGCCAGCAGACCCTGGGAGGGGAGCACAGATACGCGGTATTTT. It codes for CASRPWEGSTDTRYF.